Each of the 28 T cell receptor beta chains below was sequenced from the same sample in a study of cytomegalovirus exposure and HLA in healthy donors. PCR involved 60 Vbeta and 13 Jbeta primers. TCRdb's table, derived via immunoSEQ multiplex PCR, lists solely in-frame clones and lacks some. The sample yields about 140,000 clones, roughly 86% seen once. Material: PBMCs. Receptors originate from a man aged 18 to 30 in good health and CMV-seropositive.

The CDR3 loop is CASSRRTSLGTGELFF. The CDR3 region has the DNA TGTGCCAGCAGTCGCCGGACTAGCTTGGGCACCGGGGAGCTGTTTTTT. J is TRBJ2-2 and V is TRBV13; 8 nucleotides match TRBD2. This CDR3 is 16 amino acids long. Looked up from germline, CDR1 is PRHDT and CDR2 is FYEKMQ (reference sequence). The V segment lost 6 bases and the J segment 4 bases; nucleotides outside the gene matches: 10.

The V and J genes are TRBV9 and TRBJ2-7; D is ambiguous. The germline V and J ends were trimmed by 1 base and 7 bases, with 12 bases remaining between them. The V gene's germline CDR1 is SGDLS and CDR2 YYNGEE. The CDR3 contains 13 residues. CDR3 residues: CASSVPGSREQYF. The DNA for the CDR3 is TGTGCCAGCAGCGTACCAGGATCAAGGGAGCAGTACTTC.

The chain joins TRBV5-1 to TRBJ2-7; 11 bases agree with TRBD1. CDR3 size: 15 residues. Germline CDR1 SGHRS, CDR2 YFSETQ. V shed 0 bases and J 5 bases; nucleotides not matched to a gene: 4. The DNA of the CDR3 is TGCGCCAGCAGCTTGGCCGGACAGGGGGCCAACGAGCAGTACTTC. Its protein product is CASSLAGQGANEQYF. Full variable domain (missing parts from reference TRBV5-1 and TRBJ2-7): KAGVTQTPRYLIKTRGQQVTLSCSPISGHRSVSWYQQTPGQGLQFLFEYFSETQRNKGNFPGRFSGRQFSNSRSEMNVSTLELGDSALYLCASSLAGQGANEQYFGPGTRLTVT.

The genes are TRBV29-1 and TRBJ2-5; 12 nucleotides line up with TRBD2. The closer fit of TRBJ2-7 to the DNA end suggests the J call may be wrong. The germline V gene has CDR1 SQVTM and CDR2 ANQGSEA. The CDR3 contains 14 residues. The CDR3 reads CSAHGTSGLYEQYF. The CDR3 DNA reads as TGCAGCGCCCATGGGACTAGCGGGTTGTACGAGCAGTACTTC.

The chain combines TRBV28 with TRBJ1-4; TRBD1 matches 8 bases. Trimming cost V 7 bases and J 0 bases; bases outside gene matches: 7. There are 16 residues in the CDR3. CDR1 MDHEN and CDR2 SYDVKM come from the germline V gene. The CDR3 nucleotides read TGTGCCAGCACACTGCAGGGGGCATCAACTAATGAAAAACTGTTTTTT. Protein sequence: CASTLQGASTNEKLFF.

The CDR3 reads CSSLRGHLNTEAFF. The CDR3 DNA sequence: TGCAGCAGTCTTAGGGGACATCTGAACACTGAAGCTTTCTTT. The V gene is TRBV29-1, the J gene TRBJ1-1; weak D call: TRBD1 (6 bases). This CDR3 spans 14 amino acids. Deletions cut 8 bases from V and 0 bases from J, with 16 bases between. Germline V lookup: CDR1 SQVTM, CDR2 ANQGSEA.

This clone was counted a single time. This chain connects TRBV4-1 to TRBJ2-7; TRBD1 is a possible D gene (5 bases). Germline lookup yields CDR1 MGHRA and CDR2 YSYEKL. Trimming removed 4 bases at V and 2 bases at J, with 15 bases between. This CDR3 comprises 15 residues. CDR3 nucleotides: TGCGCCAGCAGCCCTCGGCAGGGAATGACCTACGAGCAGTACTTC. This translates into CASSPRQGMTYEQYF.

CDR3 in amino acids: CASSGYRTSVDTQYF. The CDR3 DNA reads TGTGCCAGCAGCGGCTATCGGACTAGCGTTGATACGCAGTATTTT. The chain is built from TRBV11-1 and TRBJ2-3, with 9 nucleotides matching TRBD2. The CDR3 contains 15 residues. Germline CDR1 and CDR2: SGHAT and FQDESV (reference sequence). V lost 5 bases and J lost 6; bases outside the gene matches: 9.

V gene TRBV2 combines with J gene TRBJ2-1; 11 bases fit TRBD2. The V gene end was trimmed by 6 bases and the J gene end by 5 bases; junction bases not matched to a gene: 6. There are 15 residues in the CDR3. CDR1 SNHLY and CDR2 FYNNEI come from the germline V gene. The CDR3 nucleotides are TGTGCCAGCAGCCCACTAGCGGGAGTCGACAATGAGCAGTTCTTC. Residues: CASSPLAGVDNEQFF.

The chain joins TRBV5-6 to TRBJ1-2; the D gene is possibly TRBD1 (6 bases). The CDR3 extends over 17 amino acids. Germline CDR1 and CDR2: SGHDT and YYEEEE. The germline V and J ends were trimmed by 0 bases and 1 base, with 16 bases remaining between them. CDR3 region: CASSLDRLGQLNYGYTF. The DNA for the CDR3 is TGTGCCAGCAGCTTGGATCGGTTAGGACAGCTTAACTATGGCTACACCTTC.

The chain combines TRBV5-8 with TRBJ2-1, with 7 positions matching TRBD2. Losses at the gene ends were 2 bases for V and 5 bases for J; bases not matched to a gene: 7. Per the germline V gene, CDR1 is SGHTS and CDR2 is YDEGEE. This CDR3 comprises 15 residues. DNA of the CDR3: TGTGCCAGCAGCTTTCTCCAGGCGGGAGACAATGAGCAGTTCTTC. Its translation is CASSFLQAGDNEQFF.

This clone was counted between two and nine times. The genes are TRBV5-1 and TRBJ1-4, with TRBD1 identical over 7 bases. Germline CDR1 reads SGHRS; CDR2 reads YFSETQ. CDR3 length equals 14 residues. J lost 8 bases, V lost 0 bases, and 4 bases had no gene match. The DNA of the CDR3 is TGCGCCAGCAGCTTGGCCACAGGGGCCGAAAAACTGTTTTTT. It is translated as CASSLATGAEKLFF.

In its sample, this clone was seen once. The chain employs TRBV19 and TRBJ1-1; 7 bases align to TRBD1. This CDR3 is built from 14 residues. Trimming removed 5 bases from V and 4 bases from J; junction bases left unmatched: 7. Germline V lookup: CDR1 LNHDA, CDR2 SQIVND (reference sequence). CDR3 region: CASSGTGDSTEAFF. The CDR3 DNA follows: TGTGCCAGTAGTGGTACAGGGGACTCCACTGAAGCTTTCTTT.

The chain couples TRBV6-6 to TRBJ1-1, with 9 bases aligning to TRBD1. CDR1 is MNHNY, CDR2 SVGAGI, per germline (reference sequence). The CDR3 extends over 13 amino acids. V was pared by 2 bases and J by 5 bases, with 0 bases of the junction left unmatched. The CDR3 nucleotides are TGTGCCAGCAGTTACGGACAGGGGACTGAAGCTTTCTTT. Its protein is CASSYGQGTEAFF.

The chain recombines TRBV7-8 with TRBJ1-3; possibly TRBD1 for D (6 bases). Deletions cut 6 bases from V and 1 base from J, with 10 bases between. Germline-derived CDR1 and CDR2 are SGHVS and FQNEAQ. The CDR3 contains 14 residues. The CDR3 loop reads CASRQGSSGNTIYF. The CDR3 region has the DNA TGTGCCAGCAGGCAGGGGTCGTCTGGAAACACCATATATTTT.

The rearrangement joins TRBV7-8 to TRBJ2-7; TRBD2 aligns across 7 bases. The CDR3 length is 14 residues. V dropped 1 base and J dropped 2; count of bases not matched to a gene: 2. CDR1 is SGHVS, CDR2 FQNEAQ, per germline. This chain's CDR3 is CASSLEAGAYEQYF. In nucleotides, the CDR3 is TGTGCCAGCAGCTTAGAGGCGGGAGCCTACGAGCAGTACTTC.

The V call is TRBV18, the J call TRBJ2-7; 8 bases are a match to TRBD1. Germline CDR1 and CDR2: KGHSH and LQKENI. J gave up 1 base and V 5 bases, and 4 bases lay outside the gene matches. The CDR3 sequence is 14 residues long. CDR3 DNA sequence: TGTGCCAGCTCAACGGACAGGGAGTCCTACGAGCAGTACTTC. Its protein is CASSTDRESYEQYF.

CDR3 in amino acids: CASSLIPGNEKLFF. In DNA form, the CDR3 reads TGTGCCAGCAGCTTGATCCCAGGGAATGAAAAACTGTTTTTT. V and J are TRBV5-4 and TRBJ1-4; D might be TRBD1 (5 bases). This CDR3 is 14 amino acids long. The V gene lost 1 base and the J gene lost 5 bases, with 9 bases spanning the gap. CDR1 is SGHNT, CDR2 YYREEE, per germline (reference sequence).

The genes are TRBV5-1 and TRBJ1-2; D uncertain. CDR3 length equals 14 residues. With 3 bases removed from V and 6 bases from J, the gap between germline ends came to 15 bases. Germline CDR1 and CDR2: SGHRS and YFSETQ. The DNA of the CDR3 is TGCGCCAGCAGCTCGACGACCGGGGAACATGGCTACACCTTC. This gives the protein CASSSTTGEHGYTF. Looking up the rest from reference TRBV5-1 and TRBJ1-2 gives the full variable domain: KAGVTQTPRYLIKTRGQQVTLSCSPISGHRSVSWYQQTPGQGLQFLFEYFSETQRNKGNFPGRFSGRQFSNSRSEMNVSTLELGDSALYLCASSSTTGEHGYTFGSGTRLTVV.

The chain uses TRBV5-6 and TRBJ1-1; 7 bases align to TRBD1. Unmatched junction bases numbered 5, after V lost 0 bases and J lost 3 bases. From germline, CDR1 is SGHDT and CDR2 YYEEEE. The CDR3 has 15 amino acids. CDR3 region: CASSLARGRDTEAFF. DNA of the CDR3: TGTGCCAGCAGCTTGGCTAGGGGGCGGGACACTGAAGCTTTCTTT.

This clone was seen a few times. DNA for the CDR3: TGCGCCAGCAGATACCCAGACTTGGCCAACACTGAAGCTTTCTTT. Translating gives CASRYPDLANTEAFF. V usage is TRBV5-1 and J usage is TRBJ1-1; D is unclear. Germline CDR1 and CDR2: SGHRS and YFSETQ. This CDR3 contains 15 residues. Trimming took 5 bases from V and 2 from J, leaving 16 bases between them.

The chain combines TRBV27 with TRBJ2-1, with 7 bases matching TRBD2. CDR3 length equals 16 residues. CDR1 MNHEY and CDR2 SMNVEV come from the germline V gene (reference sequence). V trimming: 4 bases; J trimming: 0 bases; junction bases outside the gene matches: 6. CDR3 coding DNA: TGTGCCAGCAGTTATCGGGACTACTACTCCTACAATGAGCAGTTCTTC. Amino acids: CASSYRDYYSYNEQFF.

The chain has TRBV9 and TRBJ2-7; TRBD2 aligns across 11 bases. The CDR3 has 15 residues. V was pared by 3 bases and J by 3 bases, with 5 bases of the junction left unmatched. Germline-derived CDR1 and CDR2 are SGDLS and YYNGEE. CDR3 sequence: CASSAGLAESYEQYF. CDR3 bases: TGTGCCAGCAGCGCGGGACTAGCGGAGAGCTACGAGCAGTACTTC.

The V call is TRBV27, the J call TRBJ1-5; no firm D call. The CDR3 has 15 residues. Trimming stripped 5 bases from V and 7 bases from J, with 18 bases between. Looked up from germline, CDR1 is MNHEY and CDR2 is SMNVEV (reference sequence). In DNA form, the CDR3 reads TGTGCCAGCAGTCCGAGGAAAACGGGTCAACAGCCCCAGCATTTT. It codes for CASSPRKTGQQPQHF.

The V and J genes are TRBV6-6 and TRBJ1-5; 7 nucleotides line up with TRBD1. Germline CDR1 MNHNY, CDR2 SVGAGI (reference sequence). The junction had 2 bases not matched to a gene; V was cut back by 4 bases and J by 2 bases. The CDR3 consists of 14 residues. The CDR3 loop is CASSWTGRNQPQHF. DNA of the CDR3: TGTGCCAGCAGTTGGACAGGTCGCAATCAGCCCCAGCATTTT.

The chain has TRBV27 and TRBJ1-2, with D hard to call. CDR3 size: 13 residues. V lost 8 bases and J 1 base, leaving 11 bases between the germline ends. CDR1 MNHEY and CDR2 SMNVEV come from the germline V gene (reference sequence). The CDR3 DNA follows: TGTGCCAGCGGATTCCAGGTTAACTATGGCTACACCTTC. Residues: CASGFQVNYGYTF.

The DNA of the CDR3 is TGCAGCGTTGAACCCACAGGGGGCCGAGCCTACAATGAGCAGTTCTTC. Translated: CSVEPTGGRAYNEQFF. The chain combines TRBV29-1 with TRBJ2-1; TRBD1 matches 9 bases. CDR3 length: 16 amino acids. CDR1 is SQVTM, CDR2 ANQGSEA, per germline. Losses at the gene ends were 2 bases for V and 2 bases for J; bases not matched to a gene: 7.

The chain combines TRBV28 with TRBJ1-1; D is undetermined. The germline CDR1 and CDR2 sequences are MDHEN and SYDVKM. This CDR3 spans 11 amino acids. The V end was cut by 6 bases, the J end by 5 bases, with 7 bases between. The CDR3 loop is CASRRRTEAFF. CDR3 in DNA: TGTGCCAGCAGACGCAGGACTGAAGCTTTCTTT.